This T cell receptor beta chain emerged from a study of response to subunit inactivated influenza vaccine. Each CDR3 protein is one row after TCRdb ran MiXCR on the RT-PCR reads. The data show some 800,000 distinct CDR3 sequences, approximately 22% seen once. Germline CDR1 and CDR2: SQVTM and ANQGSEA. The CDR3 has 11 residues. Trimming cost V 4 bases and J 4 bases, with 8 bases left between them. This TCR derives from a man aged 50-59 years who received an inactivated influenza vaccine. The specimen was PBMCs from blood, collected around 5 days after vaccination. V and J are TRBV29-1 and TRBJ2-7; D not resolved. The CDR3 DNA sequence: TGCAGCGTTGTTATACGATACGAGCAGTACTTC. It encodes CSVVIRYEQYF.